This record covers a single T cell receptor (beta chain). The protocol was immunoSEQ multiplex PCR, while the TCRdb copy is restricted to in-frame clones and leaves out a portion. The top ten hold 2% to 2.5% of the sample, which has approximately 180,000 clones, roughly 87% seen once. These data are taken from a study of blood T cell repertoires in COVID-19. CDR1 and CDR2 (germline): SGHKS, YYEKEE (reference sequence). This CDR3 spans 12 amino acids. V was trimmed by 3 bases and J by 4 bases, leaving 7 bases between them. Sample: PBMCs or T cells enriched from blood (not recorded which). The chain links TRBV5-5 to TRBJ1-1; D remains unclear. This TCR came from a woman aged 40-49 years with acute COVID-19. The CDR3 DNA is TGTGCCAGCAGCTCCACCGGCACTGAAGCTTTCTTT. This translates into CASSSTGTEAFF. The variable domain in full, completed from reference TRBV5-5 and TRBJ1-1, reads DAGVTQSPTHLIKTRGQQVTLRCSPISGHKSVSWYQQVLGQGPQFIFQYYEKEERGRGNFPDRFSARQFPNYSSELNVNALLLGDSALYLCASSSTGTEAFFGQGTRLTVV.